These 5 T cell receptor beta chains share one sample of origin, sequenced in a study of blood T cell repertoires in COVID-19. Method: immunoSEQ multiplex PCR; TCRdb's copy keeps in-frame clones and lacks some. The sample gives approximately 94,000 clones, almost 90% of which show up once; roughly 8.1% is in the top ten. Sequenced: peripheral blood. These receptors originate from a woman between 70 and 85 years old with acute or convalescent COVID-19.

The CDR3 protein is CASSPEKNTEAFF. The CDR3 DNA reads TGTGCCAGCAGCCCGGAGAAGAACACTGAAGCTTTCTTT. The genes are TRBV7-3 and TRBJ1-1; D uncertain. With 5 bases removed from V and 1 base from J, the gap between germline ends came to 8 bases. Germline V gene data show CDR1 as SGHTA and CDR2 as FQGTGA. The CDR3 extends over 13 amino acids.

Details on this clone: The germline gene is not matched at one end of the junction; a read error may be the cause. The chain's CDR3 is CSTRGGEGNAEAFF. The CDR3 DNA follows: TGCAGCACTCGAGGTGGGGAGGGGAACGCTGAAGCTTTCTTT. The genes are TRBV29-1 and TRBJ1-1; D is perhaps TRBD1 (5 bases). CDR1 is SQVTM, CDR2 ANQGSEA, per germline. This CDR3 has 14 residues. The entire variable domain, with the rest obtained from reference TRBV29-1 and TRBJ1-1, is as follows: SAVISQKPSRDICQRGTSLTIQCQVDSQVTMMFWYRQQPGQSLTLIATANQGSEATYESGFVIDKFPISRPNLTFSTLTVSNMSPEDSSIYLCSTRGGEGNAEAFFGQGTRLTVV.

The chain joins TRBV5-4 to TRBJ2-7, with 8 bases lining up with TRBD1. Trimming at V came to 3 bases and at J to 0 bases, leaving 5 bases not matched to a gene. CDR3 length equals 15 residues. Germline V CDR1 and CDR2: SGHNT, YYREEE (reference sequence). For the CDR3, the DNA is TGTGCCAGCAGCTCTCAGGGACAGGTCTCCTACGAGCAGTACTTC. The encoded protein is CASSSQGQVSYEQYF.

CDR3 sequence reads: CASSESLNNEQFF. The CDR3 DNA follows: TGCGCCAGCAGTGAGTCTCTAAACAATGAGCAGTTCTTC. V gene TRBV10-1 combines with J gene TRBJ2-1; D is uncertain. The CDR3 is made up of 13 amino acids. The V gene lost 0 bases and the J gene lost 5 bases, with 5 bases spanning the gap. In germline, CDR1 is WNHNN, CDR2 SYGVQD (reference sequence).

The chain combines TRBV5-1 with TRBJ2-5; D perhaps matches TRBD1 (6 bases). CDR1 is SGHRS and CDR2 is YFSETQ in the germline V gene. V gave up 7 bases and J gave up 1 base, with 14 bases separating them. This CDR3 contains 14 residues. CDR3 amino acids: CASQTGTVQETQYF. In DNA form, the CDR3 reads TGCGCCAGCCAAACAGGGACCGTCCAAGAGACCCAGTACTTC.